This T cell receptor (beta chain) was documented in a study of CD8 T cells in Susac syndrome. Study in general: Sequencing included Susac syndrome patients, about 6 of them with active disease and eight in remission. There were Susac syndrome patients who were therapy-naive at blood draw, others on corticosteroids, and others on intravenous immunoglobulin alone.

It was with random hexamers that roughly 0.5 to 1 ug RNA was reverse transcribed. One entry per CDR3 protein, called by TCRdb with MiXCR from the immunoSEQ multiplex PCR reads. Among about 120,000 distinct CDR3 sequences listed, roughly 95% were seen once. Germline-derived CDR1 and CDR2 are DFQATT and SNEGSKA (reference sequence). V dropped 7 bases and J dropped 4; count of bases not matched to a gene: 2. The CDR3 runs to 12 residues. This chain uses TRBV20-1 with TRBJ1-5; 9 bases line up with TRBD1. Sequenced: CD4+ T cells from PBMCs. The receptor was isolated from a human donor with Susac syndrome. The CDR3 DNA sequence: TGCAGTGGGGGACAGGGAAATCAGCCCCAGCATTTT. Amino acid sequence: CSGGQGNQPQHF.